A selection of T cell receptor beta chains follows, all from one sample in a study of T cell responses to AZD1222 COVID-19 vaccine. Clones were sequenced by immunoSEQ multiplex PCR, and TCRdb holds only the in-frame ones, with some missing. The sample lists 100,000 or so clones; more than 75% were seen once. The sample here was peripheral blood, taken on day 0 of AZD1222 vaccination. These receptors all come from an adult in good health. Both conserved end residues are part of each CDR3. D genes are given only for firm matches. Not all rows give a size; the values are once, few, many and, for expanded clones, a class.

>NA|NA|TRBV7-9|TRBJ1-1
TGTGCCAGCAACCAATCGCCGAACGACGGGCCCAGTTTCTTT
CASNQSPNDGPSFF
>NA|few|TRBV7-8|TRBJ1-2
TGTGCCAGCAGCGAGACAGGTTCCTATGGCTACACCTTC
CASSETGSYGYTF
>TRBD2|NA|TRBV27|TRBJ2-7
TGTGCCAGCAAGTCAGGGACTAGCGGTTCCTACGAGCAGTACTTC
CASKSGTSGSYEQYF
>TRBD2|NA|TRBV30|TRBJ2-1
TGTGCCTGGGAAGGGACTAGCAGCAATGAGCAGTTCTTC
CAWEGTSSNEQFF
>NA|NA|TRBV29-1|TRBJ2-3
TGCAGCGTCGGGTTTGATACGCAGTATTTT
CSVGFDTQYF
>NA|few|TRBV14|TRBJ1-4
TGTGCCAGCAGCCAAGACTTAAGATTAACGGGGGAAAAACTGTTTTTT
CASSQDLRLTGEKLFF
>TRBD1|NA|TRBV12-3/TRBV12-4|TRBJ1-5
TGTGCCAGCAGTCAAGCCAGGGGGGGGCCCCAGCATTTT
CASSQARGGPQHF
>NA|NA|TRBV6-4|TRBJ1-1
TGTGCCAGCAGTGGCGAAACTGGGACTGAAGCTTTCTTT
CASSGETGTEAFF
>NA|NA|TRBV7-2|TRBJ2-7
TGTGCCAGCAGCCCCGACGGGACTCTCTCCTACGAGCAGTACTTC
CASSPDGTLSYEQYF
>NA|NA|TRBV19|TRBJ2-1
TGTGCCAGTAGTATAGAACTAGCAGTGGGTGAGCAGTTCTTC
CASSIELAVGEQFF
>TRBD1|NA|TRBV19|TRBJ1-1
TGTGCCAGTAGCCCAAAGACAGGGGGTAACACTGAAGCTTTCTTT
CASSPKTGGNTEAFF
>TRBD1|NA|TRBV25-1|TRBJ2-5
TGTGCCAGAACTGGTGCAGGGGGAGAGACCCAGTACTTC
CARTGAGGETQYF
>TRBD1|NA|TRBV6-2/TRBV6-3|TRBJ1-4
TGTGCCAGCAGCCCCCCAGGGGGCGGATCCTATCCTAATGAAAAACTGTTTTTT
CASSPPGGGSYPNEKLFF
>NA|NA|TRBV4-3|TRBJ1-4
TGCGCCAGCAGCCAAGATTCAGGCGGAAGTGAAAAACTGTTTTTT
CASSQDSGGSEKLFF
>NA|NA|TRBV24-1|TRBJ2-7
TGTGCCACCAGTGATTTTGGTTATAAGCAGTACTTC
CATSDFGYKQYF
>TRBD2|NA|TRBV3-1/TRBV3-2|TRBJ2-1
TGTGCCAGCAGCCAAGCTAGCGGCCCCTTCAATGAGCAGTTCTTC
CASSQASGPFNEQFF
>TRBD1|NA|TRBV7-8|TRBJ1-2
TGTGCCAGCAGCATGGGACAGCTCTATGGCTACACCTTC
CASSMGQLYGYTF
>TRBD2|NA|TRBV28|TRBJ2-7
TGTGCCAGCAGTTTAGGATGGCTAGCGGGAGGTGGGGAGCAGTACTTC
CASSLGWLAGGGEQYF
>TRBD1|NA|TRBV7-2|TRBJ2-4
TGTGCCAGCAGCTTGGACAGGGTCAAAAACATTCAGTACTTC
CASSLDRVKNIQYF
>NA|NA|TRBV29-1|TRBJ1-5
TGCAGCTTCGGGACATCGAGGGACCAGCCCCAGCATTTT
CSFGTSRDQPQHF
>TRBD1|NA|TRBV19|TRBJ1-1
TGTGCCAGTAGTACCTCCCGGACAGGGGTATGGACTGAAGCTTTCTTT
CASSTSRTGVWTEAFF
>TRBD2|NA|TRBV4-3|TRBJ2-5
TGCGCCAGCAGCCAAAGGTTGACTAGCGGGAGTGTAGAGACCCAGTACTTC
CASSQRLTSGSVETQYF
>NA|NA|TRBV29-1|TRBJ2-1
TGCAGCGTTGATTCAGGGAGCTCCTACAATGAGCAGTTCTTC
CSVDSGSSYNEQFF
>TRBD2|once|TRBV29-1|TRBJ2-7
TGCAGCGTCCGGGGGGGATCCTACGAGCAGTACTTC
CSVRGGSYEQYF
>NA|NA|TRBV20-1|TRBJ1-2
TGCAGTGCTAGAGGGCAATATGGCTACACCTTC
CSARGQYGYTF
>NA|NA|TRBV11-1|TRBJ2-7
TGTGCCAGCAGTCTCGGGACGGACTATGGGGAGCAGTACTTC
CASSLGTDYGEQYF
>NA|NA|TRBV10-1|TRBJ2-5
TGCGCCAGCAGAGTGGAGACCCAGTACTTC
CASRVETQYF
>TRBD1|few|TRBV10-3|TRBJ1-1
TGTGCCATCAGTACAGGGGACACTGAAGCTTTCTTT
CAISTGDTEAFF
>TRBD1|NA|TRBV6-1|TRBJ2-7
TGTGCCAGCAGTGGGGGGAGGGACAGGGGGTTCTACGAGCAGTACTTC
CASSGGRDRGFYEQYF
>TRBD1|NA|TRBV19|TRBJ1-5
TGTGCCAGTAGGCCCCTGACAGGGAACAATCAGCCCCAGCATTTT
CASRPLTGNNQPQHF
>TRBD1|NA|TRBV11-2|TRBJ2-1
TGTGCCAGCAGCCCGACAGGGGACGAGCAGTTCTTC
CASSPTGDEQFF
>NA|NA|TRBV5-1|TRBJ1-3
TGCGCCAGCAGCCCCGGACAGTCCTCTGGAAACACCATATATTTT
CASSPGQSSGNTIYF
>NA|NA|TRBV9|TRBJ1-4
TGTGCCAGCAGCCCATGGGATAATGAAAAACTGTTTTTT
CASSPWDNEKLFF
>TRBD1|few|TRBV5-4|TRBJ2-7
TGTGCCAGCAGCTTGGTGGACAGGGCCTACGAGCAGTACTTC
CASSLVDRAYEQYF
>TRBD2|NA|TRBV6-5|TRBJ2-1
TGTGCCAGCACCATACCGGGGGGGACCCAGTTCTTC
CASTIPGGTQFF
>TRBD1|NA|TRBV24-1|TRBJ1-5
TGTGCCAGCAAGGGACAGGGGGTCAATCAGCCCCAGCATTTT
CASKGQGVNQPQHF
>NA|NA|TRBV19|TRBJ2-1
TGTGCCAGTACCGAGGGAGTATCGAGCTCCTACAATGAGCAGTTCTTC
CASTEGVSSSYNEQFF
>TRBD1|few|TRBV4-2|TRBJ1-2
TGTGCCAGCAGCCAAGAGGGACGAGGGACAGCTAACTATGGCTACACCTTC
CASSQEGRGTANYGYTF
>NA|once|TRBV25-1|TRBJ1-1
TGTGCCAGCAGTGCCCTAACTGAAGCTTTCTTT
CASSALTEAFF
>TRBD2|NA|TRBV5-1|TRBJ2-7
TGCGCCAGCAGCCCCCGGGGACTAGCGGGAGAGTACGAGCAGTACTTC
CASSPRGLAGEYEQYF
>NA|NA|TRBV28|TRBJ2-7
TGTGCCAGCAGTTTTCTGGGCTACGAGCAGTACTTC
CASSFLGYEQYF
>TRBD1|NA|TRBV30|TRBJ1-4
TGTGCCTGGAGTGTAGGAGGGGGCTTCTATGAAAAACTGTTTTTT
CAWSVGGGFYEKLFF
>TRBD1|once|TRBV5-4|TRBJ2-1
TGTGCCAGCAGCTTAATAGACAGGGAACTGTTCTTC
CASSLIDRELFF
>TRBD1|NA|TRBV6-5|TRBJ1-1
TGTGCCAGCAATAGAGACAGGGTTAAAACTGAAGCTTTCTTT
CASNRDRVKTEAFF
>NA|NA|TRBV18|TRBJ1-1
TGTGCCAGCTCACCATCCGAGGGGCCCACTGAAGCTTTCTTT
CASSPSEGPTEAFF
>TRBD1|NA|TRBV7-3|TRBJ1-1
TGTGCCAGCAGCCCGGACAGGGGAGGCACTGAAGCTTTCTTT
CASSPDRGGTEAFF